Each of the 2 T cell receptor beta chains below was sequenced from the same sample in a study of CD8+CD57+ T cells in acquired aplastic anemia. The use of genomic DNA as template underpinned the TCR beta VDJ and CDR3 profiling. TCRdb ran MiXCR on the reads and lists one entry per CDR3 protein. The sample contains a few hundred thousand distinct CDR3 sequences, around 32% of which appear only once. CD8+CD57+ cell expansion, shown by flow cytometry, had occurred in the patients selected for sequencing. The sequenced material came from sorted CD4+, CD8+, or CD8+CD57+ T cells (not recorded which) from PBMCs. Receptors originate from a human donor with aplastic anemia.

This clonotype was observed a handful of times. Here the CDR3 reads CSVVVGDSNYGYTF. DNA for the CDR3: TGCAGCGTTGTGGTCGGAGACTCTAACTATGGCTACACCTTC. The chain combines TRBV29-1 with TRBJ1-2; no clear D. Trimming stripped 4 bases from V and 0 bases from J, with 12 bases between. Germline lookup yields CDR1 SQVTM and CDR2 ANQGSEA. The CDR3 length is 14 residues.

CDR3 DNA: TGTGCCAGCAGTCGGAGTAGCGGCGGCAATCAGCCCCAGCATTTT. Its protein product is CASSRSSGGNQPQHF. The V gene is TRBV9, the J gene TRBJ1-5; D is unclear. CDR1 and CDR2 from the germline V gene are SGDLS and YYNGEE. The CDR3 spans 15 residues. V was trimmed by 5 bases and J by 2 bases, leaving 14 bases between them.